One and the same sample provided the 8 T cell receptor beta chains below, sequenced in a study of shared clonotypes between healthy human individuals. Data came from immunoSEQ multiplex PCR; TCRdb stores just in-frame clones and leaves some out. The table has roughly 1,500,000 clones, 98% to 99% seen once; the top ten hold approximately 0.4%. The material sequenced was naive CD4+ T cells sorted from blood. Subset given: CD45RA+ positively selected. These receptor sequences come from a man younger than 45 in good health.

The chain couples TRBV5-5 to TRBJ2-7; 7 bases line up with TRBD1. The germline V gene has CDR1 SGHKS and CDR2 YYEKEE (reference sequence). This CDR3 spans 15 amino acids. Trimming removed 0 bases from V and 4 bases from J; junction bases left unmatched: 7. CDR3 sequence reads: CASSLGVGDRYEQYF. The CDR3 DNA reads TGTGCCAGCAGCTTGGGGGTTGGGGACAGATACGAGCAGTACTTC.

The chain combines TRBV9 with TRBJ2-1; D is unresolved. This CDR3 region has 14 residues. Germline-derived CDR1 and CDR2 are SGDLS and YYNGEE. Trimming stripped 0 bases from V and 10 bases from J, with 14 bases between. The CDR3 DNA follows: TGTGCCAGCAGCGTAGGAACTTCCCAGTGGGAGCAGTTCTTC. Translated, it gives CASSVGTSQWEQFF. Using reference TRBV9 and TRBJ2-1 for the parts outside the CDR3, the full variable domain is DSGVTQTPKHLITATGQRVTLRCSPRSGDLSVYWYQQSLDQGLQFLIQYYNGEERAKGNILERFSAQQFPDLHSELNLSSLELGDSALYFCASSVGTSQWEQFFGPGTRLTVL.

The V gene is TRBV4-1, the J gene TRBJ2-7, with 10 bases lining up with TRBD2. V lost 4 bases, J lost 7 bases, and 7 bases stayed unmatched. Germline values: CDR1 MGHRA, CDR2 YSYEKL. CDR3 size: 14 residues. The CDR3 here is CASSPLAGLGEQYF. CDR3 nucleotide sequence: TGCGCCAGCAGCCCACTAGCGGGATTGGGAGAGCAGTACTTC.

The rearrangement joins TRBV30 to TRBJ1-4, with TRBD1 identical over 9 bases. V gave up 1 base and J gave up 4 bases; unmatched junction bases: 7. Germline V gene sequence: CDR1 GTSNPN, CDR2 SVGIG (reference sequence). The CDR3 has 16 amino acids. Here the CDR3 reads CAWSEKGQGFNEKLFF. CDR3 sequence (DNA): TGTGCCTGGAGTGAAAAGGGACAGGGCTTTAATGAAAAACTGTTTTTT. Full variable domain (remainder filled in from reference TRBV30 and TRBJ1-4): SQTIHQWPATLVQPVGSPLSLECTVEGTSNPNLYWYRQAAGRGLQLLFYSVGIGQISSEVPQNLSASRPQDRQFILSSKKLLLSDSGFYLCAWSEKGQGFNEKLFFGSGTQLSVL.

This clone was recorded once. This sample also contains other DNA sequences that code for the same CDR3. V and J are TRBV5-1 and TRBJ2-5; no clear D. The CDR3 extends over 14 amino acids. V shed 0 bases and J shed 5 bases, with 11 bases lying between them. Germline V gene data show CDR1 as SGHRS and CDR2 as YFSETQ. Here the CDR3 reads CASSLAFRAETQYF. CDR3 nucleotide sequence: TGCGCCAGCAGCTTGGCGTTCCGAGCGGAGACCCAGTACTTC.

The chain recombines TRBV28 with TRBJ2-1, with 14 nucleotides matching TRBD2. V shed 5 bases and J 4 bases; nucleotides not matched to a gene: 13. The CDR3 sequence is 19 residues long. The germline CDR1 and CDR2 sequences are MDHEN and SYDVKM. The CDR3 spells CASSRRGSTSGRGYNEQFF. CDR3 DNA: TGTGCCAGCAGTAGACGCGGCTCGACTAGCGGGAGGGGGTACAATGAGCAGTTCTTC. Full variable domain (rest looked up from reference TRBV28 and TRBJ2-1): DVKVTQSSRYLVKRTGEKVFLECVQDMDHENMFWYRQDPGLGLRLIYFSYDVKMKEKGDIPEGYSVSREKKERFSLILESASTNQTSMYLCASSRRGSTSGRGYNEQFFGPGTRLTVL.

The V call is TRBV19, the J call TRBJ2-3; TRBD2 might be the D (6 bases). With 4 bases removed from V and 0 bases from J, the gap between germline ends came to 8 bases. Germline V gene lookup returns CDR1 LNHDA and CDR2 SQIVND (reference sequence). This CDR3 is built from 14 residues. CDR3 in DNA: TGTGCCAGTAGTAGGAGGGGTAGCACAGATACGCAGTATTTT. Protein: CASSRRGSTDTQYF.

This chain joins TRBV5-5 and TRBJ2-6; D unclear. Germline CDR1 and CDR2: SGHKS and YYEKEE (reference sequence). The CDR3 has 16 amino acids. V was shortened by 4 bases and J by 0 bases, with 11 bases between the two germline ends. Written as DNA, the CDR3 is TGTGCCAGCAGCAGGTCATTTGACTCTGGGGCCAACGTCCTGACTTTC. Its translation is CASSRSFDSGANVLTF.